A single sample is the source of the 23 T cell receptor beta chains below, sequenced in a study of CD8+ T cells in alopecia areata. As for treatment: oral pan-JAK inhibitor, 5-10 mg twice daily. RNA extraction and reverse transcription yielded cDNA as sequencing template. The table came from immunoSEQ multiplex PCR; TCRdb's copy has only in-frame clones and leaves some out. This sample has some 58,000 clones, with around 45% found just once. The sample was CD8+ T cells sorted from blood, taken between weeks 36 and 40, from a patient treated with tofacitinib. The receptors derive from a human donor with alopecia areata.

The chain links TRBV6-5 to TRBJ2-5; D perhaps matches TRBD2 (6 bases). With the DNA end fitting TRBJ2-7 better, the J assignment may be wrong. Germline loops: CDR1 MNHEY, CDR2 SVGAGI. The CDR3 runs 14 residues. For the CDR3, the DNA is TGTGCCAGCAGTTCTTTCGCGGGAACCTACGAGCAGTACTTC. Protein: CASSSFAGTYEQYF.

The CDR3 region is CASSVADEQFF. The DNA of the CDR3 is TGTGCCAGCAGTGTTGCAGATGAGCAGTTCTTC. The gene calls are TRBV28 and TRBJ2-1; D remains ambiguous. This CDR3 spans 11 amino acids. V was shortened by 5 bases and J by 8 bases, with 7 bases between the two germline ends. CDR1 is MDHEN, CDR2 SYDVKM, per germline. The whole variable domain, filled in from reference TRBV28 and TRBJ2-1, reads DVKVTQSSRYLVKRTGEKVFLECVQDMDHENMFWYRQDPGLGLRLIYFSYDVKMKEKGDIPEGYSVSREKKERFSLILESASTNQTSMYLCASSVADEQFFGPGTRLTVL.

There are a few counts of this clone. The CDR3 loop is CASGGTYEQYF. Here the CDR3 DNA reads TGTGCCAGCGGGGGAACCTACGAGCAGTACTTC. The chain carries TRBV7-9 and TRBJ2-7; D tentatively reads TRBD1 or TRBD2 (5 bases each). V lost 8 bases and J lost 2, with 7 bases in between. The V gene's germline CDR1 is SEHNR and CDR2 FQNEAQ (reference sequence). The CDR3 is 11 amino acids.

This CDR3 reads CASSIWTGGETQYF. The CDR3, as DNA: TGTGCCAGCAGCATCTGGACAGGGGGGGAGACCCAGTACTTC. The V and J genes are TRBV7-9 and TRBJ2-5; 10 bases match TRBD1. Germline loops: CDR1 SEHNR, CDR2 FQNEAQ (reference sequence). The CDR3 length is 14 residues. Unmatched junction bases numbered 5, after V lost 5 bases and J lost 5 bases.

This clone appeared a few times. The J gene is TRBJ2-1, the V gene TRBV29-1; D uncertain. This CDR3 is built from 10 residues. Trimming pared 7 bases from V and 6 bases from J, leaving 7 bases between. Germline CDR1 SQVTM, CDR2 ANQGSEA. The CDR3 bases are TGCAGCGCCGTGGGCAATGAGCAGTTCTTC. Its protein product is CSAVGNEQFF.

The CDR3: CASSQVAVSSVWETQYF. The CDR3 nucleotides read TGTGCCAGCAGCCAAGTAGCCGTGTCTAGCGTATGGGAGACCCAGTACTTC. This chain links TRBV14 with TRBJ2-5; D might be TRBD2 (6 bases). Trimming pared 1 base from V and 5 bases from J, leaving 20 bases between. Germline V CDR1 and CDR2: SGHDN, FVKESK. The CDR3 totals 17 residues.

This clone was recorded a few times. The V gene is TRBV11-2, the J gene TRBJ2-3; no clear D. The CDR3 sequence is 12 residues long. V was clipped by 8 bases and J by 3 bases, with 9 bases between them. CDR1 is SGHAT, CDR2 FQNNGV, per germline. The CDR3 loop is CASASGTDTQYF. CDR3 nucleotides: TGTGCCAGCGCATCTGGGACAGATACGCAGTATTTT. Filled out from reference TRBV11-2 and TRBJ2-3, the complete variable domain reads EAGVAQSPRYKIIEKRQSVAFWCNPISGHATLYWYQQILGQGPKLLIQFQNNGVVDDSQLPKDRFSAERLKGVDSTLKIQPAKLEDSAVYLCASASGTDTQYFGPGTRLTVL.

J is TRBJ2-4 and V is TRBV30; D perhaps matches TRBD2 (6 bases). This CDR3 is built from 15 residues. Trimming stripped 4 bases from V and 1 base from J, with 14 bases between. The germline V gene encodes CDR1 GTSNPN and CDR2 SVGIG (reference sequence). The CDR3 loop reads CAWTLLSGAKNIQYF. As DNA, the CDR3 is TGTGCCTGGACCCTCCTTAGCGGTGCCAAAAACATTCAGTACTTC.

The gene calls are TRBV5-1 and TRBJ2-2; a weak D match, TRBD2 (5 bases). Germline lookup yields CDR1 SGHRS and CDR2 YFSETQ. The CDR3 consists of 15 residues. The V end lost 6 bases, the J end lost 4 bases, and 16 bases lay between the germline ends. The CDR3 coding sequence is TGCGCCAGCAAAATCAAGGACTTACCCACCGGGGAGCTGTTTTTT. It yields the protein CASKIKDLPTGELFF. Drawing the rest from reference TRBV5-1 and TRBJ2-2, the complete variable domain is KAGVTQTPRYLIKTRGQQVTLSCSPISGHRSVSWYQQTPGQGLQFLFEYFSETQRNKGNFPGRFSGRQFSNSRSEMNVSTLELGDSALYLCASKIKDLPTGELFFGEGSRLTVL.

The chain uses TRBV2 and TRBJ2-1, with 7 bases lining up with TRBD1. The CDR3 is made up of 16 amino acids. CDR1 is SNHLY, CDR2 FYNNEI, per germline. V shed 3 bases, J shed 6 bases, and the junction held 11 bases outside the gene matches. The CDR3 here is CASSDLRGQELNEQFF. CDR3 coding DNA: TGTGCCAGCAGTGACCTTCGAGGACAGGAGCTCAATGAGCAGTTCTTC.

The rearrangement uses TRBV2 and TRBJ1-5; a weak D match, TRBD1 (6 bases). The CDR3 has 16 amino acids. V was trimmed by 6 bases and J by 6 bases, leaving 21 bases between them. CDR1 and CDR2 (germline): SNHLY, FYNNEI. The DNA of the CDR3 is TGTGCCAGCAGGGACAGTGGGGCCAATGGCGGTCAGCCCCAGCATTTT. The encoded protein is CASRDSGANGGQPQHF.

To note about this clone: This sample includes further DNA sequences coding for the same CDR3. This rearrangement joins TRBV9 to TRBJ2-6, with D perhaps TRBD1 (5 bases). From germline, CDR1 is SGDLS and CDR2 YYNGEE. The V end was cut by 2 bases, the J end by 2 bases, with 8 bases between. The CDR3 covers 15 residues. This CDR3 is CASSVSGTGANVLTF. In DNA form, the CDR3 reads TGTGCCAGCAGCGTCTCAGGGACTGGGGCCAACGTCCTGACTTTC.

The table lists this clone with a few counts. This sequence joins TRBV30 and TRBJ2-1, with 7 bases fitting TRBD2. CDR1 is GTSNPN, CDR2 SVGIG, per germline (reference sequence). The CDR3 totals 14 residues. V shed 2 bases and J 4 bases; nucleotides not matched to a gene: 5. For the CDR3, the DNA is TGTGCCTGGAGTTCTAGCGGACCTTACAATGAGCAGTTCTTC. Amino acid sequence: CAWSSSGPYNEQFF.

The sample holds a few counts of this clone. CDR3 residues: CSVARLAGEAFF. CDR3 nucleotides: TGCAGCGTCGCGAGGCTCGCGGGTGAAGCTTTCTTT. The V and J genes are TRBV29-1 and TRBJ1-1, with no clear D. There are 12 residues in the CDR3. The germline V and J ends were trimmed by 6 bases and 7 bases, with 15 bases remaining between them. Per the germline V gene, CDR1 is SQVTM and CDR2 is ANQGSEA.

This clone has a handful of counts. The DNA of the CDR3 is TGTGCCTGGGGACACGCCGTGACTATGAACACTGAAGCTTTCTTT. Protein: CAWGHAVTMNTEAFF. The chain has TRBV30 and TRBJ1-1, with D perhaps TRBD1 (5 bases). CDR1 is GTSNPN, CDR2 SVGIG, per germline (reference sequence). V lost 5 bases, J lost 0 bases, and 16 bases lay in between. The CDR3 has 15 amino acids.

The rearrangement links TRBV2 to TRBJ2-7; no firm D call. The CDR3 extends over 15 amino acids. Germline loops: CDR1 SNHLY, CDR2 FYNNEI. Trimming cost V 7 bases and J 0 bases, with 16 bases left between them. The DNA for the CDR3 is TGTGCCAGCATCCAAGACCGCTACGGCTCCTACGAGCAGTACTTC. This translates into CASIQDRYGSYEQYF.

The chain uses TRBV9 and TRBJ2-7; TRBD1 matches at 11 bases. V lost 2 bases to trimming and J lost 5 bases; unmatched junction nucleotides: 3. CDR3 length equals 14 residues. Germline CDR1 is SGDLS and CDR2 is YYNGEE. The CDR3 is CASSVGTGGDEQYF. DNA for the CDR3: TGTGCCAGCAGCGTCGGGACAGGGGGAGACGAGCAGTACTTC.

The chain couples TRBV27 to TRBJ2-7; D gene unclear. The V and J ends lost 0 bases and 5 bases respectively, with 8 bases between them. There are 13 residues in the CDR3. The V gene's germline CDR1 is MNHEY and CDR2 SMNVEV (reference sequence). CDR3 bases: TGTGCCAGCAGTTTATCTGTTTCCCACGAGCAGTACTTC. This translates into CASSLSVSHEQYF.

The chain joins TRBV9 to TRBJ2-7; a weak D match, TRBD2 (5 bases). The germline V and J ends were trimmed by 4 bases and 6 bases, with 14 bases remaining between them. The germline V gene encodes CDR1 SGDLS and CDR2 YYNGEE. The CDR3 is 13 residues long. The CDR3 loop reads CASSPGARVEQYF. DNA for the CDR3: TGTGCCAGCAGCCCAGGAGCGCGGGTCGAGCAGTACTTC.

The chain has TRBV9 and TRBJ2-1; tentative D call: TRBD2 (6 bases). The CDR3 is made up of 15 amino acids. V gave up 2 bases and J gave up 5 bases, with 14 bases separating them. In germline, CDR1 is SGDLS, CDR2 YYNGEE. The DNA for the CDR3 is TGTGCCAGCAGCGTTACCGGGACTTCCCACAATGAGCAGTTCTTC. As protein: CASSVTGTSHNEQFF.

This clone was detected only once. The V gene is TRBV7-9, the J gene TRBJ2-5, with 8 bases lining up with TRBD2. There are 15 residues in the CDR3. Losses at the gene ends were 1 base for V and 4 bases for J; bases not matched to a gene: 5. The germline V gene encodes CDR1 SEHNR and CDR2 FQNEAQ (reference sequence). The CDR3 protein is CASSLERERAETQYF. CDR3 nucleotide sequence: TGTGCCAGCAGCTTAGAGCGGGAGAGGGCAGAGACCCAGTACTTC.

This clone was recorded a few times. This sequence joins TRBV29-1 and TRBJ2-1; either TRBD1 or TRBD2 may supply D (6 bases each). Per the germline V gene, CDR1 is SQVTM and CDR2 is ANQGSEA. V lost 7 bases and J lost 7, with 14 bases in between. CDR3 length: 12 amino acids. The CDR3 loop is CSAPTRGNEQFF. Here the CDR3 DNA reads TGCAGCGCCCCGACTAGGGGGAATGAGCAGTTCTTC.

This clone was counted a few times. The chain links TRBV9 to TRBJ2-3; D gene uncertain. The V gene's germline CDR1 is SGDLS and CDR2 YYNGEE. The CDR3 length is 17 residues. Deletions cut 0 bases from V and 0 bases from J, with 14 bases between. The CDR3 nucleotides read TGTGCCAGCAGCGTAGCTGAAGGACCTACTAGCACAGATACGCAGTATTTT. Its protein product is CASSVAEGPTSTDTQYF.